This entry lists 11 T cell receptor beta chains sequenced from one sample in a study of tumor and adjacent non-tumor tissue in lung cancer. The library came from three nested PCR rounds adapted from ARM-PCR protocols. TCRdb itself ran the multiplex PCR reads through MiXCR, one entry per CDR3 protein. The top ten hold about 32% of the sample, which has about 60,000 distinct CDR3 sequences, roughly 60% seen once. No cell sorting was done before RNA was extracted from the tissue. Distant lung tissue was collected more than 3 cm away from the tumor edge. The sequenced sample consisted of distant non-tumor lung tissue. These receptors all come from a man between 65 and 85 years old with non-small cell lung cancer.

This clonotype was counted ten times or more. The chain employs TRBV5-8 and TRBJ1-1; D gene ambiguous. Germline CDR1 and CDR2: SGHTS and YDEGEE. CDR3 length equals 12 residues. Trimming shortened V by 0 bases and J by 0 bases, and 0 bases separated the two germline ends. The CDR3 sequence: CASSLVNTEAFF. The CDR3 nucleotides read TGTGCCAGCAGCTTGGTGAACACTGAAGCTTTCTTT.

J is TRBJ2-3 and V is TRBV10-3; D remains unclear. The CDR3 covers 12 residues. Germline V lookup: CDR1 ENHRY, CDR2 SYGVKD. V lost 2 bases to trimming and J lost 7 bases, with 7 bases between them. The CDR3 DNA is TGTGCCATCAGTGAGCTGGGATATACGCAGTATTTT. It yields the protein CAISELGYTQYF.

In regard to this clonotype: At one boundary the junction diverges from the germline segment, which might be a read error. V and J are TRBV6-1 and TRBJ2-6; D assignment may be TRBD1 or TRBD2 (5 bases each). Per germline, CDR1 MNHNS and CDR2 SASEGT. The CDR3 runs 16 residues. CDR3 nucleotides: TGTGCCAGCAGTGCCGAGAACAGCTCCGGGGCCAACCTCCTGACTTTC. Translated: CASSAENSSGANLLTF.

CDR3 coding DNA: TGTGCCAACATCCGCAGCTGGACAAATATGAACACTGAAGCTTTCTTT. Translated, it gives CANIRSWTNMNTEAFF. The chain has TRBV11-3 and TRBJ1-1; a possible D gene is TRBD1 (5 bases). The germline CDR1 and CDR2 sequences are SGHNT and YENEEA. V was pared by 10 bases and J by 0 bases, with 21 bases between. This CDR3 spans 16 amino acids.

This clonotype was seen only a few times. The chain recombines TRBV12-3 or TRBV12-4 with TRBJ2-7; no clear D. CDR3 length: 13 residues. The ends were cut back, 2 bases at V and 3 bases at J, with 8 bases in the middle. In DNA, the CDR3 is TGTGCCAGCAGTTTAAGTGGTGACTACGAGCAGTACTTC. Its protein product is CASSLSGDYEQYF.

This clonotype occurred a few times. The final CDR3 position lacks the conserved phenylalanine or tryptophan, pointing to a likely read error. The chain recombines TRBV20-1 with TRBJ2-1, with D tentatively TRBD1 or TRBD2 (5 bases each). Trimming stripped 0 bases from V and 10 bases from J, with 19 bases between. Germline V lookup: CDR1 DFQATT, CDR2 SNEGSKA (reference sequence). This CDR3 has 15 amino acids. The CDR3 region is CSARDRGDTAREQFL. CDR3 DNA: TGCAGTGCTAGAGATCGGGGCGACACAGCACGGGAGCAGTTCCTA.

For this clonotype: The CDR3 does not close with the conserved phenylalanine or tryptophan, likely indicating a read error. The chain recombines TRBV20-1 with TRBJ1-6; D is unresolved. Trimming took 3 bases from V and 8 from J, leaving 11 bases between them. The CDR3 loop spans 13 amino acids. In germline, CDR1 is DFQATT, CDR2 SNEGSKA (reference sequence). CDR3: CSAREPPYSPLHC. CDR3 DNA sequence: TGCAGTGCTAGGGAGCCCCCCTATTCACCCCTCCACTGT.

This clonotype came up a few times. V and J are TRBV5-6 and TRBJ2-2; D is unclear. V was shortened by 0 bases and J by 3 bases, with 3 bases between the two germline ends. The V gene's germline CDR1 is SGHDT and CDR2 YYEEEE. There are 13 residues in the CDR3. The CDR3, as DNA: TGTGCCAGCAGCTTGGGTGACACCGGGGAGCTGTTTTTT. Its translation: CASSLGDTGELFF. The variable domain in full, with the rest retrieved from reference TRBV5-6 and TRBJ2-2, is DAGVTQSPTHLIKTRGQQVTLRCSPKSGHDTVSWYQQALGQGPQFIFQYYEEEERQRGNFPDRFSGHQFPNYSSELNVNALLLGDSALYLCASSLGDTGELFFGEGSRLTVL.

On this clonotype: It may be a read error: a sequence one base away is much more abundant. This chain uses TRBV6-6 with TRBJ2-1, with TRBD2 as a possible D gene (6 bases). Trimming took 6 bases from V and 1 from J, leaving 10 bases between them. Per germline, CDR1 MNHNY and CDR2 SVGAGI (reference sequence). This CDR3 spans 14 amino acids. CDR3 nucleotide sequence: TGTGCCAGCAGCCCGGGAGAGTCCTACAATGAGCAGTTCTTC. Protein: CASSPGESYNEQFF.

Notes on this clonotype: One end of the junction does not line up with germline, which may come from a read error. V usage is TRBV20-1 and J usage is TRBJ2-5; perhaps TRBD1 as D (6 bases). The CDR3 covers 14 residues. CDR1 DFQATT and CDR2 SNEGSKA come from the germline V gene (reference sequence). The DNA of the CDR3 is TGCAGTCCTAGAGTAGGACAGAACCAAGAGACCCAATACTTC. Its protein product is CSPRVGQNQETQYF.

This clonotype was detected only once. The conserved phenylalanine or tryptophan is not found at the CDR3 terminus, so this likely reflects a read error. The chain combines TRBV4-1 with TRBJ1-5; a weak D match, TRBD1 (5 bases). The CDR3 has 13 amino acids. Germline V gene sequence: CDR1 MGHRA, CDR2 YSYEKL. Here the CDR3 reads CASGGGLHQPQHS. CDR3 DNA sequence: TGCGCCAGCGGGGGGGGGTTGCATCAGCCTCAGCATTCT.